This T cell receptor (beta chain) was captured by sequencing in a study of shared clonotypes between healthy human individuals. The CDR3 totals 14 residues. The V end was cut by 2 bases, the J end by 2 bases, with 10 bases between. Germline-derived CDR1 and CDR2 are SGHTA and FQGNSA. Terminally differentiated effector memory CD45RA+ cells were excluded from the naive CD8 cells, which were CD45RO-negative and positively selected for CCR7. In the original analysis: Without quality scores, immunoSEQ junctional reads could not be filtered like full-length reads. Some clones are missing from TCRdb's copy, which holds only in-frame ones; the method was immunoSEQ multiplex PCR. The V and J calls and clone size were taken over from that table, and D and trimming were inferred from the DNA. Of about 750,000 clones in the sample, more than 85% were seen once.

The sequence was collected from a man younger than 40 in good health. Sequencing was done on a sample of naive CD8+ T cells sorted from blood. This chain links TRBV7-2 with TRBJ2-7; D gene ambiguous. The CDR3 protein is CASSLIFGAYEQYF. The DNA of the CDR3 is TGTGCCAGCAGCTTAATCTTTGGGGCCTACGAGCAGTACTTC. Looking up the rest from reference TRBV7-2 and TRBJ2-7 gives the full variable domain: GAGVSQSPSNKVTEKGKDVELRCDPISGHTALYWYRQSLGQGLEFLIYFQGNSAPDKSGLPSDRFSAERTGGSVSTLTIQRTQQEDSAVYLCASSLIFGAYEQYFGPGTRLTVT.